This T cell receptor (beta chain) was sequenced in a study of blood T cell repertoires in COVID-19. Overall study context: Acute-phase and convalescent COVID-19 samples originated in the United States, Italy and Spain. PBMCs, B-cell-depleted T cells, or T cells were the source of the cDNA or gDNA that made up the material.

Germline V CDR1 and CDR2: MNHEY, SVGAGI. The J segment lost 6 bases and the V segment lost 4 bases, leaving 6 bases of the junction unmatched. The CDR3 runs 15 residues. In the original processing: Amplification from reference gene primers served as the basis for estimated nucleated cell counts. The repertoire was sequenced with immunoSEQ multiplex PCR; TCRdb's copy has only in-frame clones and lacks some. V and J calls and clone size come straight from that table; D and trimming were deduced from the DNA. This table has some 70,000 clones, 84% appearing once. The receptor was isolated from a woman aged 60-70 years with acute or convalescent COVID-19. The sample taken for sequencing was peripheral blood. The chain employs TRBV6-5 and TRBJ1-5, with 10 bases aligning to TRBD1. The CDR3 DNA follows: TGTGCCAGCAGTTCTGACAGGGGGCTCGGTCAGCCCCAGCATTTT. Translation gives CASSSDRGLGQPQHF.